The 19 T cell receptor beta chains in this list originate from one sample, sequenced in a study of blood T cells in healthy people across ages. A second about 6 to 12 cycle PCR used barcoded and J-beta primers. In TCRdb, the 5' RACE reads were re-called with MiXCR into one record per CDR3 protein. The repertoire consists of fewer than 1,000,000 distinct CDR3 sequences, with about 46% occurring once and the leading ten covering 18%. The sample consisted of blood. Receptors originate from a man older than 75 in good health.

V usage is TRBV18 and J usage is TRBJ2-3; 7 bases map to TRBD1. Germline V CDR1 and CDR2: KGHSH, LQKENI. CDR3 length: 15 amino acids. Trimming took 3 bases from V and 2 from J; bases not matched to a gene: 5. Written as DNA, the CDR3 is TGTGCCAGCTCACCCAGTCAGGGGGTCACAGATACGCAGTATTTT. It codes for CASSPSQGVTDTQYF.

In its sample, this clonotype was seen a few times. This may be a read error: a much more frequent sequence differs by one nucleotide. This chain connects TRBV5-1 to TRBJ2-5; D gene unclear. Germline V CDR1 and CDR2: SGHRS, YFSETQ. The CDR3 has 11 residues. The germline V and J ends were trimmed by 4 bases and 2 bases, with 3 bases remaining between them. CDR3: CASSMQETQYF. CDR3 nucleotide sequence: TGCGCCAGCAGCATGCAAGAGACCCAGTACTTC.

This sequence joins TRBV5-1 and TRBJ1-4; D gene ambiguous. V lost 2 bases and J lost 0, with 8 bases in between. The germline V gene has CDR1 SGHRS and CDR2 YFSETQ. The CDR3 runs 15 residues. CDR3 region: CASSFRRATNEKLFF. CDR3 sequence (DNA): TGCGCCAGCAGCTTCCGACGGGCAACTAATGAAAAACTGTTTTTT. Full variable domain (missing parts from reference TRBV5-1 and TRBJ1-4): KAGVTQTPRYLIKTRGQQVTLSCSPISGHRSVSWYQQTPGQGLQFLFEYFSETQRNKGNFPGRFSGRQFSNSRSEMNVSTLELGDSALYLCASSFRRATNEKLFFGSGTQLSVL.

This clonotype was recorded a few times. A much larger clone differs from this one at a single base, so this may be a read error. The gene calls are TRBV28 and TRBJ2-7, with TRBD2 matching 8 bases. The CDR3 totals 16 residues. Germline V lookup: CDR1 MDHEN, CDR2 SYDVKM. Trimming took 3 bases from V and 2 from J; bases not matched to a gene: 9. DNA for the CDR3: TGTGCCAGCAGTTTTTCTGTAGCGGGACTGACCTACGAGCAGTACTTC. Protein sequence: CASSFSVAGLTYEQYF.

This clonotype showed up many times. This chain links TRBV7-3 with TRBJ2-3; 9 bases agree with TRBD2. V was clipped by 2 bases and J by 2 bases; unmatched bases: 5. CDR1 and CDR2 from the germline V gene are SGHTA and FQGTGA. The CDR3 contains 16 residues. CDR3 residues: CASSLELAGFTDTQYF. CDR3 sequence (DNA): TGTGCCAGCAGCTTAGAACTAGCGGGTTTCACAGATACGCAGTATTTT.

This chain uses TRBV7-2 with TRBJ1-1; TRBD1 aligns across 9 bases. The length of the CDR3 is 17 residues. Germline V lookup: CDR1 SGHTA, CDR2 FQGNSA. V shed 5 bases, J shed 4 bases, and the junction held 14 bases outside the gene matches. Here the CDR3 reads CASSRSGTGKFSTEAFF. The CDR3 DNA reads as TGTGCCAGCAGCCGATCCGGGACAGGGAAGTTTAGCACTGAAGCTTTCTTT.

This clonotype turned up a few times. The V and J genes are TRBV3-1 and TRBJ2-5, with D hard to call. The CDR3 runs 13 residues. V lost 1 base and J 5 bases, leaving 8 bases between the germline ends. Germline CDR1 reads LGHDT; CDR2 reads YNNKEL (reference sequence). CDR3 bases: TGTGCCAGCAGCCAAGTAGGGTGGGAGACCCAGTACTTC. Translating gives CASSQVGWETQYF.

The chain couples TRBV5-1 to TRBJ2-1, with 10 nucleotides matching TRBD2. The J call may not be correct, given that the DNA end is closer to TRBJ2-7. The CDR3 extends over 15 amino acids. The V gene's germline CDR1 is SGHRS and CDR2 YFSETQ. CDR3 amino acids: CASSSGTSEYNEQYF. CDR3 in DNA: TGCGCCAGCAGCTCCGGGACTAGCGAATACAATGAGCAGTACTTC.

This chain joins TRBV6-4 and TRBJ2-2; no reliable D call. V lost 4 bases to trimming and J lost 6 bases, with 9 bases between them. CDR1 and CDR2 (germline): MRHNA, SNTAGT. The CDR3 length is 13 residues. The CDR3 loop is CASSATSSGELFF. In DNA form, the CDR3 reads TGTGCCAGCAGTGCGACATCGTCCGGGGAGCTGTTTTTT.

With regard to this clonotype: A read error is possible here, since a much larger clone lies one base away. Here the CDR3 reads CSVGPGVHEQYF. CDR3 nucleotide sequence: TGCAGCGTTGGGCCAGGGGTCCATGAGCAGTACTTC. The J gene is TRBJ2-5, the V gene TRBV29-1, with D tentatively TRBD1 (6 bases). Germline-derived CDR1 and CDR2 are SQVTM and ANQGSEA. The CDR3 extends over 12 amino acids. V was trimmed by 4 bases and J by 11 bases, leaving 17 bases between them. The entire variable domain, with the rest obtained from reference TRBV29-1 and TRBJ2-5, is as follows: SAVISQKPSRDICQRGTSLTIQCQVDSQVTMMFWYRQQPGQSLTLIATANQGSEATYESGFVIDKFPISRPNLTFSTLTVSNMSPEDSSIYLCSVGPGVHEQYFGPGTRLLVL.

This chain's CDR3 is CASSHPPGPTNEKLFF. DNA of the CDR3: TGTGCCAGCAGCCACCCCCCGGGGCCGACTAATGAAAAACTGTTTTTT. The chain links TRBV11-2 to TRBJ1-4, with D possibly being TRBD1 (5 bases). V lost 5 bases, J lost 2 bases, and 15 bases lay in between. This CDR3 has 16 amino acids. CDR1 SGHAT and CDR2 FQNNGV come from the germline V gene.

V and J are TRBV7-2 and TRBJ2-3; no clear D gene. V shed 1 base and J shed 2 bases, with 16 bases lying between them. The CDR3 loop spans 17 amino acids. Looked up from germline, CDR1 is SGHTA and CDR2 is FQGNSA. CDR3 sequence reads: CASSLELQSSLTDTQYF. For the CDR3, the DNA is TGTGCCAGCAGCTTAGAACTCCAGTCCTCACTCACAGATACGCAGTATTTT.

This clonotype showed up just a few times. The chain has TRBV3-1 and TRBJ2-7; D may correspond to TRBD1 or TRBD2 (5 bases each). The germline CDR1 and CDR2 sequences are LGHDT and YNNKEL (reference sequence). This CDR3 region has 17 residues. V lost 3 bases, J lost 0 bases, and 18 bases lay in between. The CDR3 bases are TGTGCCAGCAGCCACTTTAGGGGTAGCGCCAGCTCCTACGAGCAGTACTTC. Translation: CASSHFRGSASSYEQYF.

The rearrangement uses TRBV7-9 and TRBJ2-1, with a possible D match to TRBD1 (6 bases). Germline CDR1 is SEHNR and CDR2 is FQNEAQ (reference sequence). With 6 bases removed from V and 5 bases from J, the gap between germline ends came to 17 bases. CDR3 length: 15 amino acids. Written as DNA, the CDR3 is TGTGCCAGCAGTTGGGACACCCGTAAGGACAATGAGCAGTTCTTC. The encoded protein is CASSWDTRKDNEQFF.

This clonotype was detected only a few times. The rearrangement uses TRBV11-1 and TRBJ2-4; TRBD1 might be the D (5 bases). Gene TRBJ2-7 matches the end of the DNA better, so the J call may be wrong. The CDR3 has 14 residues. Germline V CDR1 and CDR2: SGHAT, FQDESV (reference sequence). The chain's CDR3 is CASSLAYRYYEQYF. CDR3 nucleotides: TGTGCCAGCAGCTTAGCATACAGGTACTACGAGCAGTACTTC.

This clonotype was recorded many times. The chain has TRBV15 and TRBJ2-3; D gene uncertain. This CDR3 is 14 amino acids long. The V end was cut by 8 bases, the J end by 2 bases, with 14 bases between. In germline, CDR1 is LNHNV, CDR2 YYDKDF (reference sequence). CDR3 DNA: TGTGCCACCCAGGTAGAACAGCTCACAGATACGCAGTATTTT. Its protein product is CATQVEQLTDTQYF.

The rearrangement uses TRBV20-1 and TRBJ2-7, with TRBD2 matching over 9 bases. Trimming cost V 6 bases and J 7 bases; bases outside gene matches: 19. The CDR3 covers 16 residues. CDR1 and CDR2 (germline): DFQATT, SNEGSKA (reference sequence). The CDR3 loop is CSAMQAGGMTYNEQYF. In DNA, the CDR3 is TGCAGTGCCATGCAAGCGGGAGGAATGACCTACAATGAGCAGTACTTC.

The V gene is TRBV6-2 or TRBV6-3, the J gene TRBJ2-1, with 9 bases that match TRBD1. The CDR3 is 14 residues long. Per germline, CDR1 MNHEY and CDR2 SVGEGT. Losses at the gene ends were 8 bases for V and 5 bases for J; bases not matched to a gene: 7. CDR3 bases: TGTGCCAGCGCAACAGGGGGCCAGGACAATGAGCAGTTCTTC. It encodes CASATGGQDNEQFF.

The chain employs TRBV20-1 and TRBJ1-2; 7 bases match TRBD1. From germline, CDR1 is DFQATT and CDR2 SNEGSKA (reference sequence). The CDR3 loop spans 15 amino acids. The J segment lost 7 bases and the V segment lost 1 base, leaving 12 bases of the junction unmatched. For the CDR3, the DNA is TGCAGTGCTAGAGGTCGACAGGGTCATATCCGTGGCTACACCTTC. It codes for CSARGRQGHIRGYTF.